These 27 T cell receptor beta chains were sequenced from one sample in a study of PD-L1 blockade in urothelial cancer. Sequenced by immunoSEQ multiplex PCR; TCRdb stores in-frame clones only, minus some. The sample carries about 35,000 clones, 35% to 40% recorded once. This material consisted of tumor tissue, taken before atezolizumab (anti-PD-L1) treatment. These receptor sequences come from a man aged 55 to 70 with urothelial cancer.

This clone was seen a few times. The rearrangement links TRBV11-3 to TRBJ1-1, with 7 bases aligning to TRBD1. CDR1 is SGHNT, CDR2 YENEEA, per germline. CDR3 length equals 15 residues. The V gene end was trimmed by 1 base and the J gene end by 2 bases; junction bases not matched to a gene: 4. This CDR3 reads CASSLGGTANTEAFF. The CDR3 DNA is TGTGCCAGCAGCTTAGGTGGGACAGCCAACACTGAAGCTTTCTTT.

The genes are TRBV7-6 and TRBJ1-4, with 7 bases fitting TRBD1. Germline lookup yields CDR1 SGHVS and CDR2 FNYEAQ. V dropped 4 bases and J dropped 3; count of bases not matched to a gene: 8. The CDR3 covers 16 residues. This CDR3 is CASSSRYTGANEKLFF. The CDR3 DNA follows: TGTGCCAGCAGCTCCCGATATACAGGGGCTAATGAAAAACTGTTTTTT.

This clone was detected a few times. The genes are TRBV11-3 and TRBJ2-3, with 8 bases aligning to TRBD2. Trimming took 8 bases from V and 0 from J; bases not matched to a gene: 4. CDR3 length equals 14 residues. CDR1 and CDR2 from the germline V gene are SGHNT and YENEEA. The CDR3 region is CASGTSWSTDTQYF. The CDR3 DNA reads as TGTGCCAGCGGGACTAGTTGGAGCACAGATACGCAGTATTTT.

The J gene is TRBJ2-1, the V gene TRBV25-1; TRBD1 aligns across 10 bases. Germline assignment: CDR1 MGHDK and CDR2 SYGVNS. This CDR3 has 13 residues. V lost 6 bases to trimming and J lost 9 bases; unmatched junction nucleotides: 5. The CDR3 reads CASRGQGTGEQFF. In DNA, the CDR3 is TGTGCCAGCAGGGGACAGGGGACGGGTGAGCAGTTCTTC.

V and J are TRBV19 and TRBJ2-5, with D maybe TRBD1 (5 bases). Germline CDR1 LNHDA, CDR2 SQIVND (reference sequence). The CDR3 loop spans 14 amino acids. Between the trimmed V and J ends, which lost 6 bases and 5 bases, there was a span of 16 bases. CDR3 in DNA: TGTGCCAGTAGCGTCTCTAACAGGATGGAGACCCAGTACTTC. As protein: CASSVSNRMETQYF.

This clone was seen only a few times. DNA of the CDR3: TGTGCCAGCAGTGACGGGACTAGCGGGAGTCGTCCCCAGTACTTC. Its translation is CASSDGTSGSRPQYF. V is TRBV6-8 and J is TRBJ2-4; 14 nucleotides agree with TRBD2. Germline values: CDR1 MNHGY, CDR2 SAAAGT. The CDR3 is 15 residues long. V lost 5 bases and J lost 13; bases outside the gene matches: 10.

This clone was found many times. CDR3 loop: CASSVEAGFNEQYF. Here the CDR3 DNA reads TGTGCCAGCAGCGTAGAGGCAGGGTTTAACGAGCAGTACTTC. The chain combines TRBV9 with TRBJ2-7, with D possibly matching TRBD1 (5 bases). Germline CDR1 SGDLS, CDR2 YYNGEE. V gave up 0 bases and J gave up 5 bases, with 12 bases separating them. CDR3 length: 14 residues.

This clone was observed a few times. V and J are TRBV7-1 and TRBJ2-5; 7 nucleotides align to TRBD1. TRBV7-1 carries the ORF label, with uncertain function. CDR3 length equals 19 residues. The junction had 21 bases not matched to a gene; V was cut back by 4 bases and J by 4 bases. As DNA, the CDR3 is TGTGCCAGCAGCTTAGCGTTCCGCGCGCTACAGGGGAGCGGAGAGACCCAGTACTTC. Translation: CASSLAFRALQGSGETQYF.

By its share, this clone is medium-sized. The junction differs from germline at one of its ends, possibly a read error. The chain combines TRBV6-8 with TRBJ2-1; TRBD2 might be the D (6 bases). Germline CDR1 reads MNHGY; CDR2 reads SAAAGT. The CDR3 loop spans 16 amino acids. The chain's CDR3 is CASSDSGGTGGNEQFF. The CDR3 region has the DNA TGTGCCAGCAGTGACTCTGGAGGGACGGGTGGCAATGAGCAGTTCTTC.

J is TRBJ1-2 and V is TRBV11-3, with TRBD1 matching over 7 bases. Germline V gene lookup returns CDR1 SGHNT and CDR2 YENEEA. J gave up 9 bases and V 2 bases, and 12 bases lay outside the gene matches. The CDR3 is 15 residues long. The chain's CDR3 is CASSLMRQGVYSYTF. In DNA, the CDR3 is TGTGCCAGCAGCTTAATGAGACAGGGTGTTTACAGCTACACCTTC.

The chain joins TRBV12-5 to TRBJ2-2; 9 bases align to TRBD1. V lost 6 bases and J lost 6; bases outside the gene matches: 8. The CDR3 loop spans 15 amino acids. The germline gives CDR1 LGHNT, CDR2 FRNRAP. DNA of the CDR3: TGTGCTAGTGGAATGGGACAGGGAGGACCCGGGGAGCTGTTTTTT. Translation gives CASGMGQGGPGELFF.

This clone was detected only a few times. This chain joins TRBV4-1 and TRBJ2-1, with 12 bases matching TRBD1. Germline V lookup: CDR1 MGHRA, CDR2 YSYEKL. V was pared by 3 bases and J by 5 bases, with 11 bases of the junction left unmatched. CDR3 size: 18 residues. CDR3 residues: CASSHVPGQGAKDNEQFF. The CDR3 bases are TGCGCCAGCAGCCATGTCCCGGGACAGGGGGCTAAGGACAATGAGCAGTTCTTC.

V usage is TRBV11-3 and J usage is TRBJ2-5; 10 bases are shared with TRBD2. Germline CDR1 SGHNT, CDR2 YENEEA. The ends lost 5 bases at V and 7 bases at J; junction bases unmatched: 13. This CDR3 is 16 amino acids long. The CDR3: CASSQIIAGGDGTQYF. CDR3 in DNA: TGTGCCAGCAGCCAAATTATAGCGGGGGGCGACGGGACCCAGTACTTC.

V gene TRBV19 combines with J gene TRBJ2-7; D is unresolved. The CDR3 covers 14 residues. Looked up from germline, CDR1 is LNHDA and CDR2 is SQIVND (reference sequence). Trimming pared 0 bases from V and 6 bases from J, leaving 12 bases between. In nucleotides, the CDR3 is TGTGCCAGTAGTATAGATCTGGGGAAGGGCGAGCAGTACTTC. As protein: CASSIDLGKGEQYF.

The chain is built from TRBV25-1 and TRBJ2-2; D is uncertain. Germline CDR1 reads MGHDK; CDR2 reads SYGVNS. CDR3 length: 12 residues. V was pared by 4 bases and J by 5 bases, with 5 bases between. The CDR3 coding sequence is TGTGCCAGCAGTGTTCCTACCGGGGAGCTGTTTTTT. Translating it yields CASSVPTGELFF.

This clone appeared once. The chain carries TRBV5-1 and TRBJ2-2; TRBD2 matches 9 bases. Unmatched junction bases numbered 12, after V lost 3 bases and J lost 6 bases. This CDR3 spans 17 amino acids. CDR1 is SGHRS and CDR2 is YFSETQ in the germline V gene. The CDR3: CASSSRAGTSSSGELFF. The CDR3 DNA sequence: TGCGCCAGCAGCTCGCGAGCCGGGACTAGCAGTTCCGGGGAGCTGTTTTTT.

The chain links TRBV19 to TRBJ1-1; 7 nucleotides line up with TRBD1. The germline CDR1 and CDR2 sequences are LNHDA and SQIVND (reference sequence). Germline trimming cut 6 bases from V and 1 base from J; bases unmatched to any gene: 5. CDR3 length: 14 amino acids. CDR3 sequence: CASRIQGTNTEAFF. The CDR3 bases are TGTGCCAGTAGAATACAGGGGACGAACACTGAAGCTTTCTTT.

V gene TRBV18 combines with J gene TRBJ1-5; TRBD1 is a possible D gene (5 bases). This CDR3 is built from 14 residues. Per germline, CDR1 KGHSH and CDR2 LQKENI. With 6 bases removed from V and 8 bases from J, the gap between germline ends came to 17 bases. The CDR3 nucleotides read TGTGCCAGCTCCCCCGGGACGGCGACCGAGCCCCAGCATTTT. Its translation is CASSPGTATEPQHF.

The chain has TRBV6-8 and TRBJ2-7; 11 nucleotides match TRBD1. This CDR3 comprises 16 residues. V shed 4 bases and J 1 base; nucleotides not matched to a gene: 6. Germline V lookup: CDR1 MNHGY, CDR2 SAAAGT. The CDR3 DNA reads TGTGCCAGCAGTTCCCGGGGACAGGGGGGTTCCTACGAGCAGTACTTC. It yields the protein CASSSRGQGGSYEQYF.

In its sample, this clone was seen a few times. The genes are TRBV14 and TRBJ1-2; D is unresolved. The CDR3 loop spans 13 amino acids. V dropped 1 base and J dropped 8 bases, with 11 bases sitting between them. CDR1 and CDR2 from the germline V gene are SGHDN and FVKESK. The CDR3 sequence: CASSQARAGGYTF. The CDR3 DNA follows: TGTGCCAGCAGCCAAGCCAGAGCGGGGGGCTACACCTTC.

This clone was counted once. The V gene is TRBV15, the J gene TRBJ1-5; D is unresolved. Per the germline V gene, CDR1 is LNHNV and CDR2 is YYDKDF (reference sequence). V was shortened by 0 bases and J by 0 bases, with 12 bases between the two germline ends. This CDR3 comprises 17 residues. The CDR3, as DNA: TGTGCCACCAGCAGAGAAGGCAGGTCCTATAGCAATCAGCCCCAGCATTTT. As protein: CATSREGRSYSNQPQHF.

The chain employs TRBV10-2 and TRBJ1-1; D remains unclear. The germline CDR1 and CDR2 sequences are WSHSY and SAAADI. Trimming removed 5 bases at V and 4 bases at J, with 8 bases between. The CDR3 consists of 12 residues. The CDR3 sequence is CASSPLGTEAFF. The CDR3 bases are TGCGCCAGCAGTCCCTTGGGCACTGAAGCTTTCTTT.

This rearrangement joins TRBV5-1 to TRBJ2-7; D gene unclear. Germline-derived CDR1 and CDR2 are SGHRS and YFSETQ. This CDR3 comprises 15 residues. Trimming shortened V by 1 base and J by 3 bases, and 14 bases separated the two germline ends. CDR3 DNA: TGCGCCAGCAGCTTGAGTGGGGAACGAGGCTACGAGCAGTACTTC. Translating gives CASSLSGERGYEQYF.

This clone was recorded a few times. This rearrangement joins TRBV6-8 to TRBJ1-2; D possibly corresponds to TRBD1 (6 bases). The CDR3 runs 15 residues. V lost 7 bases and J lost 5, with 20 bases in between. Germline-derived CDR1 and CDR2 are MNHGY and SAAAGT. The CDR3 spells CASTLTSGVGYGYTF. In nucleotides, the CDR3 is TGTGCCAGCACCCTCACCTCAGGGGTTGGGTATGGCTACACCTTC.

The rearrangement uses TRBV11-3 and TRBJ2-7, with D perhaps being TRBD1 or TRBD2 (5 bases each). Germline values: CDR1 SGHNT, CDR2 YENEEA. This CDR3 has 14 residues. The V and J ends lost 1 base and 12 bases respectively, with 19 bases between them. CDR3 DNA sequence: TGTGCCAGCAGCTTAGTTGGGGACCCTACGATCCTGTACTTC. Its translation is CASSLVGDPTILYF.

The table lists this clone with many counts. V and J are TRBV6-8 and TRBJ1-3; unclear D gene. The CDR3 totals 15 residues. Germline lookup yields CDR1 MNHGY and CDR2 SAAAGT. V shed 3 bases and J shed 0 bases, with 9 bases lying between them. CDR3: CASSYGRLSGNTIYF. Here the CDR3 DNA reads TGTGCCAGCAGTTATGGACGGCTCTCTGGAAACACCATATATTTT.

The sample holds many counts of this clone. The read terminates 1 residue before the CDR3 end, so the remaining end is supplied by the germline J gene. This CDR3 is also generated by other DNA sequences in the sample. This rearrangement joins TRBV6-1 to TRBJ2-3; D is ambiguous. Germline CDR1 and CDR2: MNHNS and SASEGT. The CDR3 extends over 15 amino acids. The V end lost 0 bases, the J end lost 0 bases, and 7 bases lay between the germline ends. The CDR3 spells CASSEARPSTDTQYF. Partial CDR3 DNA: TGTGCCAGCAGTGAAGCACGCCCTAGCACAGATACGCAGTAT.